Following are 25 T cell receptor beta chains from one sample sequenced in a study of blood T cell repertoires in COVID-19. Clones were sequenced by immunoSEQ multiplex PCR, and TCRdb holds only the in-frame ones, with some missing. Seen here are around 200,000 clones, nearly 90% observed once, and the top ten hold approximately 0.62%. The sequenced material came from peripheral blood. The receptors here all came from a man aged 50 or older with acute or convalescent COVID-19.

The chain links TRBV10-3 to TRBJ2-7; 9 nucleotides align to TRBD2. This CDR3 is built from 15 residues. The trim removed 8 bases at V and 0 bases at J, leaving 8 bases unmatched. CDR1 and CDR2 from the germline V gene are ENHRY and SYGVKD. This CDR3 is CAIGARLADSYEQYF. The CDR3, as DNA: TGTGCCATCGGGGCGAGACTAGCGGACTCCTACGAGCAGTACTTC.

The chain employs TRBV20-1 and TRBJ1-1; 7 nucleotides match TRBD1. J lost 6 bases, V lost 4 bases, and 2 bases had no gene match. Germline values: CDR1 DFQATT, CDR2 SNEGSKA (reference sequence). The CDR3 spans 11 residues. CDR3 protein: CSAKGTAEAFF. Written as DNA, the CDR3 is TGCAGTGCTAAAGGGACAGCTGAAGCTTTCTTT.

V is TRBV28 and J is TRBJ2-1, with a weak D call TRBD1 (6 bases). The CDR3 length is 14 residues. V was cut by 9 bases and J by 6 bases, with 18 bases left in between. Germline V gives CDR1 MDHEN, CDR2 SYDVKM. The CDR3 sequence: CASRRDGTTNEQFF. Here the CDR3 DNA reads TGTGCCAGTAGACGGGACGGGACAACCAATGAGCAGTTCTTC. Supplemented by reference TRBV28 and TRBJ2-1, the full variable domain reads DVKVTQSSRYLVKRTGEKVFLECVQDMDHENMFWYRQDPGLGLRLIYFSYDVKMKEKGDIPEGYSVSREKKERFSLILESASTNQTSMYLCASRRDGTTNEQFFGPGTRLTVL.

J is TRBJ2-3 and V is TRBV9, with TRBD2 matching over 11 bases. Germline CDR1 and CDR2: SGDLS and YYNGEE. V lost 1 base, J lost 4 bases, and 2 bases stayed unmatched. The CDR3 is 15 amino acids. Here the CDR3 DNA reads TGTGCCAGCAGCGTACTTAGCGGGAGGGCAGATACGCAGTATTTT. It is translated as CASSVLSGRADTQYF.

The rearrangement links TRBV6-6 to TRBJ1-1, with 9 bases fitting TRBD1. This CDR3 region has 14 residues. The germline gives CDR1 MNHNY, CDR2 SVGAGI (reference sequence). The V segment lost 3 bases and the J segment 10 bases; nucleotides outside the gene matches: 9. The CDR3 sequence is CASSYSQGAPGAFF. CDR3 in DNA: TGTGCCAGCAGTTATTCACAGGGGGCGCCGGGAGCTTTCTTT.

The CDR3 DNA is TGTGCCATCAGTGCGACAGGGGATCAGCCCCAGCATTTT. This translates into CAISATGDQPQHF. The V and J genes are TRBV10-3 and TRBJ1-5; 8 nucleotides line up with TRBD1. Looked up from germline, CDR1 is ENHRY and CDR2 is SYGVKD. V dropped 4 bases and J dropped 5; count of bases not matched to a gene: 1. This CDR3 is built from 13 residues.

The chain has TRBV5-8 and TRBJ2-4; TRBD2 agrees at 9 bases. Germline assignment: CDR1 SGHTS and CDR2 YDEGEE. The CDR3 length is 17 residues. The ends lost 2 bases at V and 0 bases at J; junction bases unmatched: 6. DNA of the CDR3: TGTGCCAGCAGCTTCCTAGCGGGGAGCTTAGCCAAAAACATTCAGTACTTC. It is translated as CASSFLAGSLAKNIQYF. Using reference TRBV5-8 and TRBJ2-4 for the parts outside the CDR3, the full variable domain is EAGVTQSPTHLIKTRGQQATLRCSPISGHTSVYWYQQALGLGLQFLLWYDEGEERNRGNFPPRFSGRQFPNYSSELNVNALELEDSALYLCASSFLAGSLAKNIQYFGAGTRLSVL.

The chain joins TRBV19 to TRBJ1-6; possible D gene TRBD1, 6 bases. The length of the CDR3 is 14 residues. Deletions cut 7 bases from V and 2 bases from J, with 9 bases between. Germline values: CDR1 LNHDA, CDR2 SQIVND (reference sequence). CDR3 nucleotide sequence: TGTGCCAGTATTGGGGGCGCCTATAATTCACCCCTCCACTTT. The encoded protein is CASIGGAYNSPLHF.

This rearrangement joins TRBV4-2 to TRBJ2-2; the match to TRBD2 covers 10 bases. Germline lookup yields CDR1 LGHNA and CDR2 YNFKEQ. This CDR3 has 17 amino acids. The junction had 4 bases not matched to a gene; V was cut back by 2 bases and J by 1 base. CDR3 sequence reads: CASSQPSSGGNTGELFF. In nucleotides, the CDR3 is TGTGCCAGCAGCCAACCATCTAGCGGGGGGAACACCGGGGAGCTGTTTTTT.

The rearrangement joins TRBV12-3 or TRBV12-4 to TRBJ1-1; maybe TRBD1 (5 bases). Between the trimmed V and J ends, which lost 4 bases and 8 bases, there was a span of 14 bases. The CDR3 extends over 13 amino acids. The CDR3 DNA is TGTGCCAGCAGTTCCGGGTGGGGCCTCGAAGCTTTCTTT. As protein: CASSSGWGLEAFF.

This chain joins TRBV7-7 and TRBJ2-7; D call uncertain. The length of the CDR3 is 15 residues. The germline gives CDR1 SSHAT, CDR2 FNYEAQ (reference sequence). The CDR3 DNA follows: TGTGCTAGCAGCTTAGAGGAGATGGGTTCATACGAGCAGTACGTC. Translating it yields CASSLEEMGSYEQYV.

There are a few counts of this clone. The CDR3 region has the DNA TGTGCCAGCAGCGACAGGGGCCCGGGACATTCACCCCTCCACTTT. Protein: CASSDRGPGHSPLHF. This chain connects TRBV7-3 to TRBJ1-6; 8 bases align to TRBD1. Trimming at V came to 5 bases and at J to 8 bases, leaving 8 bases not matched to a gene. There are 15 residues in the CDR3. Germline assignment: CDR1 SGHTA and CDR2 FQGTGA.

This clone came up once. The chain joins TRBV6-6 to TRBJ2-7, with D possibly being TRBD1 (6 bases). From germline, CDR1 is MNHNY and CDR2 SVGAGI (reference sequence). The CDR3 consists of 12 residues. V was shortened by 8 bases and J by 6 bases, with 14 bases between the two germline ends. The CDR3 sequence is CASGDTPGEQYF. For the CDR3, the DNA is TGTGCCAGCGGGGACACCCCCGGCGAGCAGTACTTC.

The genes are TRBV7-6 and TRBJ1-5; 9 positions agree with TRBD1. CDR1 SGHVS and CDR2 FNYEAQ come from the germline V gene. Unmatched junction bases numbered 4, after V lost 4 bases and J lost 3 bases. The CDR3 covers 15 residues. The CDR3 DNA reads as TGTGCCAGCAGCTCAGGGACAGGGATCAATCAGCCCCAGCATTTT. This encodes CASSSGTGINQPQHF. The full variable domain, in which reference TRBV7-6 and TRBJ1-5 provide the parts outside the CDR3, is GAGVSQSPRYKVTKRGQDVALRCDPISGHVSLYWYRQALGQGPEFLTYFNYEAQQDKSGLPNDRFSAERPEGSISTLTIQRTEQRDSAMYRCASSSGTGINQPQHFGDGTRLSIL.

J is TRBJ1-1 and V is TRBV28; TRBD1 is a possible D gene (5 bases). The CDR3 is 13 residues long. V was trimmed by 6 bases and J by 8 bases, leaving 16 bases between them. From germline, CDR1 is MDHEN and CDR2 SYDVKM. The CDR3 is CASSITRQREAFF. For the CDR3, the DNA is TGTGCCAGCAGCATCACTCGACAGCGAGAAGCTTTCTTT.

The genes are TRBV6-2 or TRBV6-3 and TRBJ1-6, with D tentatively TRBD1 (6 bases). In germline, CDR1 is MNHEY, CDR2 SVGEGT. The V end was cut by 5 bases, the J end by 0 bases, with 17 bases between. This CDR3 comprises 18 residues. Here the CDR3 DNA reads TGTGCCAGCAGTAGAACGGGACACAAGAGCTCCTATAATTCACCCCTCCACTTT. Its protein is CASSRTGHKSSYNSPLHF.

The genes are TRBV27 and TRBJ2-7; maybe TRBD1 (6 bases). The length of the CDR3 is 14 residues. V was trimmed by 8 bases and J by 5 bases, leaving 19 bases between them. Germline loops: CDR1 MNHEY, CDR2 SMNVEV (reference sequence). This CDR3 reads CASGSGDVAHEQYF. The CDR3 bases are TGTGCCAGCGGTTCAGGGGATGTGGCCCACGAGCAGTACTTC.

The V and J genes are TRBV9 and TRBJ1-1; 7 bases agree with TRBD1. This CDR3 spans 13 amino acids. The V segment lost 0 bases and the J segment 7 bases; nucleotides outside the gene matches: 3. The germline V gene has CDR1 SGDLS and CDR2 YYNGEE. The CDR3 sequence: CASSVGRDSEAFF. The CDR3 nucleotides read TGTGCCAGCAGCGTAGGCCGGGACAGTGAAGCTTTCTTT.

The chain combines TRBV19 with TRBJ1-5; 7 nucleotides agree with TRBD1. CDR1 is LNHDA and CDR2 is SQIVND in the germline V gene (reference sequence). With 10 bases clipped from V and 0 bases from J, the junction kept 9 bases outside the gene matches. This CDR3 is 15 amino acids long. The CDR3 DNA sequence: TGTGCCACCACCGGACAGGACCTTAGCAATCAGCCCCAGCATTTT. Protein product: CATTGQDLSNQPQHF.

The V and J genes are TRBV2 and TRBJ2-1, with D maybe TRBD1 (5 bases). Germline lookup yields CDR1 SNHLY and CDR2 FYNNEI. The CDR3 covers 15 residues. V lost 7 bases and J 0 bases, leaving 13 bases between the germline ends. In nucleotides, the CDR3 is TGTGCCAGCAACTCCCAGGGCGCCTCCTACAATGAGCAGTTCTTC. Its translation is CASNSQGASYNEQFF.

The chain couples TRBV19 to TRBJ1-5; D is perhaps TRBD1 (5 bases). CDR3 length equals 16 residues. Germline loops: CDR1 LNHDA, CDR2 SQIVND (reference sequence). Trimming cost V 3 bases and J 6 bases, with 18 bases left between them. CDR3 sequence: CASSIPGPLVSQPQHF. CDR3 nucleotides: TGTGCCAGTAGTATCCCAGGGCCATTAGTTAGTCAGCCCCAGCATTTT.

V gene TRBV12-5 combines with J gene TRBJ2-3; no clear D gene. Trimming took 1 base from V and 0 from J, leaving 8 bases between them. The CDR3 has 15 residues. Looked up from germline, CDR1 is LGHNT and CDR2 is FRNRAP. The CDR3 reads CASGLGTTSTDTQYF. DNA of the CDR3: TGTGCTAGTGGTTTGGGAACTACTAGCACAGATACGCAGTATTTT.

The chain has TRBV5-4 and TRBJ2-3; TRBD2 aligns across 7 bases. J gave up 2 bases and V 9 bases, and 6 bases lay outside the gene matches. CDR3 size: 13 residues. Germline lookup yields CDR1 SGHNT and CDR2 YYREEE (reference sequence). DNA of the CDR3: TGTGCCACCGGGGAGGGGATCACAGATACGCAGTATTTT. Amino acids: CATGEGITDTQYF.

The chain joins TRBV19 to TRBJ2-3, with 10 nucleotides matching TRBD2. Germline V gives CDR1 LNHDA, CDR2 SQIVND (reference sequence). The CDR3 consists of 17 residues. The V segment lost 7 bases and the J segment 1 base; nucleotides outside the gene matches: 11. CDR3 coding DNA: TGTGCCAGTACCCAGTTCACTAGCGGGACGCGCACAGATACGCAGTATTTT. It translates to CASTQFTSGTRTDTQYF.

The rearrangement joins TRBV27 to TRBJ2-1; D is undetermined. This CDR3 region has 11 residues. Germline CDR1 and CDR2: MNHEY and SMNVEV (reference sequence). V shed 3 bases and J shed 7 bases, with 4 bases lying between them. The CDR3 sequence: CASSFSNEQFF. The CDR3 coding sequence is TGTGCCAGCAGTTTTAGTAATGAGCAGTTCTTC.